This TCR beta chain stems from a study of vaccination effects on CD4 cells after COVID-19. Study at large: The median interval between the second dose and post-vaccine sampling was 72 days.

Some clones are missing from TCRdb's copy, which holds only in-frame ones; the method was immunoSEQ multiplex PCR. The table shows fewer than 90,000 clones, with roughly 80% occurring only once. In the ViraFEST assay, antigen-specific CD4+ clonotypes were identified by expansion after peptide-pool stimulation. A 10-day culture period preceded the isolation of CD4+ T cells. Subjects were given two BNT162b2 or mRNA-1273 vaccine doses. Half of the medium was exchanged for IL-2 medium on both days 3 and 7. Whole-study results and caveats: Of the vaccine-induced clones from healthy vaccinees, merely 1 of 255 recognized common cold coronaviruses as well. Marked clonal contraction was seen late after vaccination (in both infection- and vaccine-induced clones).

There are 12 residues in the CDR3. The germline V and J ends were trimmed by 3 bases and 6 bases, with 6 bases remaining between them. Germline V lookup: CDR1 KGHSH, CDR2 LQKENI. Notes on this clone: Its antigen remains unknown.

The rearrangement joins TRBV18 to TRBJ2-1; D is undetermined. The specimen comprised CD4+ T cells from PBMCs cultured with HCoV-OC43 spike peptides, sampled after COVID-19 vaccination. Noted subset: HCoV-OC43 spike overlapping peptide pool stimulation. The source of this sequence is a human donor who received a COVID-19 vaccine. The CDR3 sequence is CASSPQTNEQFF. The DNA for the CDR3 is TGTGCCAGCTCACCGCAGACCAATGAGCAGTTCTTC.